These 23 T cell receptor beta chains share one sample of origin, sequenced in a study of cytotoxic CD8 clonotypes in ibrutinib-treated CLL. Libraries were prepared by immunoSEQ multiplex PCR; TCRdb keeps only in-frame clonotypes and omits some of them. The sample lists approximately 97,000 clones, roughly three quarters occurring once. Sequencing was performed on PBMCs, taken after 24 months of ibrutinib treatment. The origin of the receptors is a human donor with chronic lymphocytic leukemia.

This clone was counted a single time. This sequence joins TRBV7-9 and TRBJ1-2, with D possibly TRBD1 on 6 matching bases. Germline CDR1 SEHNR, CDR2 FQNEAQ (reference sequence). The CDR3 extends over 15 amino acids. V shed 5 bases and J shed 3 bases, with 16 bases lying between them. DNA of the CDR3: TGTGCCAGCAGCCAGGGTGGACAGTTAGACTATGGCTACACCTTC. Translating it yields CASSQGGQLDYGYTF. The complete variable domain, with remaining parts taken from reference TRBV7-9 and TRBJ1-2, reads DTGVSQNPRHKITKRGQNVTFRCDPISEHNRLYWYRQTLGQGPEFLTYFQNEAQLEKSRLLSDRFSAERPKGSFSTLEIQRTEQGDSAMYLCASSQGGQLDYGYTFGSGTRLTVV.

This clone has just a few counts. The same CDR3 also results from other DNA sequences found in this sample. The V gene is TRBV6-1, the J gene TRBJ2-7, with D perhaps assigned TRBD1 or TRBD2 (6 bases each). Germline assignment: CDR1 MNHNS and CDR2 SASEGT. The length of the CDR3 is 14 residues. V lost 4 bases, J lost 0 bases, and 10 bases lay in between. CDR3 region: CASSGRGSSYEQYF. As DNA, the CDR3 is TGTGCCAGCAGTGGGAGGGGGAGCTCCTACGAGCAGTACTTC.

The J gene is TRBJ1-2, the V gene TRBV19; the match to TRBD1 covers 10 bases. The J segment lost 8 bases and the V segment lost 4 bases, leaving 7 bases of the junction unmatched. The CDR3 contains 14 residues. Germline values: CDR1 LNHDA, CDR2 SQIVND (reference sequence). CDR3 in amino acids: CASSKQTGGRGYTF. The CDR3 DNA reads as TGTGCCAGTAGTAAACAGACAGGGGGCCGGGGCTACACCTTC.

J is TRBJ2-1 and V is TRBV6-1; no clear D. The V gene lost 4 bases and the J gene lost 2 bases, with 6 bases spanning the gap. The CDR3 covers 13 residues. CDR1 and CDR2 from the germline V gene are MNHNS and SASEGT. The chain's CDR3 is CASSGGTYNEQFF. The CDR3 DNA sequence: TGTGCCAGCAGTGGCGGCACCTACAATGAGCAGTTCTTC.

The V and J genes are TRBV18 and TRBJ2-2; D is possibly TRBD2 (6 bases). The V and J ends lost 3 bases and 7 bases respectively, with 9 bases between them. This CDR3 comprises 13 residues. Germline V gene lookup returns CDR1 KGHSH and CDR2 LQKENI. DNA of the CDR3: TGTGCCAGCTCACCGACGGGGGACGGGGAGCTGTTTTTT. This gives the protein CASSPTGDGELFF. Combining the CDR3 with reference TRBV18 and TRBJ2-2 gives the whole variable domain NAGVMQNPRHLVRRRGQEARLRCSPMKGHSHVYWYRQLPEEGLKFMVYLQKENIIDESGMPKERFSAEFPKEGPSILRIQQVVRGDSAAYFCASSPTGDGELFFGEGSRLTVL.

This rearrangement joins TRBV5-1 to TRBJ2-5; no firm D call. CDR1 and CDR2 from the germline V gene are SGHRS and YFSETQ. Trimming removed 3 bases from V and 4 bases from J, with 4 bases in between. The CDR3 loop spans 11 amino acids. CDR3 region: CASSSRETQYF. As DNA, the CDR3 is TGCGCCAGCAGCTCGCGAGAGACCCAGTACTTC.

This clone was seen many times. The J gene is TRBJ2-1, the V gene TRBV20-1, with 11 bases that match TRBD2. In germline, CDR1 is DFQATT, CDR2 SNEGSKA (reference sequence). Unmatched junction bases numbered 3, after V lost 5 bases and J lost 12 bases. This CDR3 contains 11 residues. The CDR3 region has the DNA TGCAGTGCTTTAACTAGCGGGAGGCAGTTCTTC. It is translated as CSALTSGRQFF.

This chain joins TRBV30 and TRBJ1-1, with D uncertain. This CDR3 region has 15 residues. Germline lookup yields CDR1 GTSNPN and CDR2 SVGIG (reference sequence). Trimming cost V 0 bases and J 0 bases, with 11 bases left between them. The CDR3 nucleotides read TGTGCCTGGAGTGTCCCCGGTAAATTGAACACTGAAGCTTTCTTT. Residues: CAWSVPGKLNTEAFF.

The chain employs TRBV6-1 and TRBJ1-1; TRBD1 matches at 7 bases. CDR3 size: 15 residues. Losses at the gene ends were 3 bases for V and 4 bases for J; bases not matched to a gene: 8. Germline CDR1 MNHNS, CDR2 SASEGT. The DNA for the CDR3 is TGTGCCAGCAGTGATTTTCCAGGGGGGACCACTGAAGCTTTCTTT. Protein sequence: CASSDFPGGTTEAFF.

The chain joins TRBV29-1 to TRBJ1-2; D unclear. V was pared by 6 bases and J by 2 bases, with 10 bases between. This CDR3 contains 12 residues. Per germline, CDR1 SQVTM and CDR2 ANQGSEA. CDR3 bases: TGCAGCGTGGGAGGACGGAACTATGGCTACACCTTC. Amino acid sequence: CSVGGRNYGYTF.

This clone came up a few times. The J gene is TRBJ2-7, the V gene TRBV27, with D perhaps given as TRBD1 or TRBD2 (6 bases each). The CDR3 is made up of 16 amino acids. The germline CDR1 and CDR2 sequences are MNHEY and SMNVEV (reference sequence). The V and J ends lost 7 bases and 0 bases respectively, with 19 bases between them. The CDR3 spells CASNGGVPVSSYEQYF. The DNA of the CDR3 is TGTGCCAGCAACGGGGGCGTTCCCGTTAGCTCCTACGAGCAGTACTTC.

The V and J genes are TRBV7-2 and TRBJ2-2; 7 bases match TRBD1. The CDR3 runs 17 residues. Germline CDR1 SGHTA, CDR2 FQGNSA. V lost 5 bases and J lost 7; bases outside the gene matches: 16. CDR3 region: CASSPPAGRGQIGELFF. CDR3 coding DNA: TGTGCCAGCAGCCCACCAGCCGGAAGGGGGCAAATCGGGGAGCTGTTTTTT.

This clone was counted a few times. The V and J genes are TRBV27 and TRBJ1-5; D remains ambiguous. V lost 0 bases to trimming and J lost 6 bases, with 12 bases between them. Germline CDR1 MNHEY, CDR2 SMNVEV (reference sequence). The CDR3 contains 15 residues. In nucleotides, the CDR3 is TGTGCCAGCAGTTTATCGGGGTTCGGGAGTCAGCCCCAGCATTTT. It codes for CASSLSGFGSQPQHF.

The chain is built from TRBV29-1 and TRBJ1-6; TRBD1 matches at 7 bases. The CDR3 is 13 amino acids. The V and J ends lost 6 bases and 2 bases, in that order; junction bases with no gene match: 1. CDR1 is SQVTM, CDR2 ANQGSEA, per germline. The CDR3 sequence is CSVQGAYNSPLHF. CDR3 coding DNA: TGCAGCGTCCAGGGGGCCTATAATTCACCCCTCCACTTT.

The rearrangement joins TRBV28 to TRBJ1-3; TRBD1 might be the D (5 bases). V was pared by 6 bases and J by 3 bases, with 15 bases between. Per germline, CDR1 MDHEN and CDR2 SYDVKM. The CDR3 spans 15 residues. CDR3 nucleotide sequence: TGTGCCAGCAGCTCTTTCCCAGGGTTTGGAAACACCATATATTTT. The encoded protein is CASSSFPGFGNTIYF.

V gene TRBV29-1 combines with J gene TRBJ1-1; possible D gene TRBD1, 6 bases. The germline V gene encodes CDR1 SQVTM and CDR2 ANQGSEA. The CDR3 length is 17 residues. Trimming shortened V by 0 bases and J by 1 base, and 18 bases separated the two germline ends. The CDR3 spells CSVEDLMGARTNTEAFF. The DNA of the CDR3 is TGCAGCGTTGAAGATCTGATGGGGGCGAGGACGAACACTGAAGCTTTCTTT. The complete variable domain, with remaining parts taken from reference TRBV29-1 and TRBJ1-1, reads SAVISQKPSRDICQRGTSLTIQCQVDSQVTMMFWYRQQPGQSLTLIATANQGSEATYESGFVIDKFPISRPNLTFSTLTVSNMSPEDSSIYLCSVEDLMGARTNTEAFFGQGTRLTVV.

This chain joins TRBV19 and TRBJ1-3, with 8 positions matching TRBD1. V was pared by 9 bases and J by 0 bases, with 4 bases of the junction left unmatched. The CDR3 is 14 amino acids. The V gene's germline CDR1 is LNHDA and CDR2 SQIVND (reference sequence). The CDR3 bases are TGTGCCAGCAGGGGGCTCGGCTCTGGAAACACCATATATTTT. Translation gives CASRGLGSGNTIYF.

This clone was counted ten times or more. The V call is TRBV11-2, the J call TRBJ1-1; perhaps TRBD1 as D (6 bases). Germline V gene sequence: CDR1 SGHAT, CDR2 FQNNGV. This CDR3 is built from 14 residues. The V and J ends lost 5 bases and 4 bases respectively, with 14 bases between them. CDR3 sequence reads: CASSQPGHTTEAFF. As DNA, the CDR3 is TGTGCCAGCAGCCAACCGGGACACACCACTGAAGCTTTCTTT. Together with reference TRBV11-2 and TRBJ1-1, the CDR3 gives the full variable domain: EAGVAQSPRYKIIEKRQSVAFWCNPISGHATLYWYQQILGQGPKLLIQFQNNGVVDDSQLPKDRFSAERLKGVDSTLKIQPAKLEDSAVYLCASSQPGHTTEAFFGQGTRLTVV.

The rearrangement links TRBV5-6 to TRBJ2-1, with D unresolved. Germline assignment: CDR1 SGHDT and CDR2 YYEEEE. Trimming shortened V by 2 bases and J by 1 base, and 10 bases separated the two germline ends. This CDR3 comprises 15 residues. CDR3 sequence (DNA): TGTGCCAGCAGCTTCGGCAGCCTATCCTACAATGAGCAGTTCTTC. Its protein product is CASSFGSLSYNEQFF.

The J gene is TRBJ2-2, the V gene TRBV15; TRBD1 aligns across 7 bases. Germline V CDR1 and CDR2: LNHNV, YYDKDF (reference sequence). Unmatched junction bases numbered 4, after V lost 10 bases and J lost 2 bases. The CDR3 spans 13 residues. The CDR3 loop reads CASNRGNTGELFF. In nucleotides, the CDR3 is TGTGCCAGTAACAGGGGAAACACCGGGGAGCTGTTTTTT.

The gene calls are TRBV6-1 and TRBJ1-2; tentatively, D is TRBD1 (5 bases). The CDR3 length is 15 residues. Trimming stripped 5 bases from V and 0 bases from J, with 13 bases between. From germline, CDR1 is MNHNS and CDR2 SASEGT. The CDR3 bases are TGTGCCAGCAGTACCCGCGGGGACTCTAACTATGGCTACACCTTC. It specifies CASSTRGDSNYGYTF.

The V call is TRBV21-1, the J call TRBJ2-3; the tabulated D call, TRBD2, remains unverified against the DNA. TRBV21-1 is an annotated pseudogene. The CDR3 extends over 16 amino acids. The CDR3 here is CASSISGGGPTDTQYF. The CDR3 coding sequence is TGTGCCAGCAGTATATCTGGCGGGGGGCCCACAGATACGCAGTATTTT.

The V and J genes are TRBV2 and TRBJ1-5, with 9 bases fitting TRBD1. After removal of 6 bases from V and 5 bases from J, the junction contained 5 bases not matched to a gene. CDR3 length: 14 amino acids. The germline V gene has CDR1 SNHLY and CDR2 FYNNEI. CDR3: CASRTGTGHQPQHF. The CDR3, as DNA: TGTGCCAGCAGGACCGGGACAGGGCATCAGCCCCAGCATTTT.